This section outlines one T cell receptor (beta chain) sequence together with its context. Its antigen remains unknown. Only in-frame clones appear in the TCRdb table, and some are missing; sequencing was by immunoSEQ multiplex PCR. The sample includes 90,000 to 150,000 clones, 85% to 90% of them seen just once. The entry originates in a study of OX40 agonist ivuxolimab in advanced cancers. About the research overall: People who had prior anti-PD-1, anti-PD-L1 or anti-CTLA-4 therapy could take part, and less than 50% had some. Notes on the study in general: Which antigen the expanded peripheral T cells recognized is unknown. Partial responders at 0.1-3.0 mg/kg had among the lowest clonal expansion. At 0.1 to 3.0 mg/kg, clonal expansion of CD4+ and CD8+ blood T cells had occurred by week 6.

Germline V gene sequence: CDR1 MNHNY, CDR2 SVGAGI (reference sequence). The CDR3 has 11 residues. V was clipped by 7 bases and J by 14 bases, with 12 bases between them. The sequence was collected from an adult with an advanced solid tumor such as melanoma, head and neck, liver or kidney cancer. The sample in question was CD4+ or CD8+ T cells sorted from blood, obtained in a trial of the OX40 agonist ivuxolimab. V gene TRBV6-6 combines with J gene TRBJ1-6; possible D gene TRBD1, 5 bases. CDR3 in DNA: TGTGCCAGCAACCTGGGGGTTACCCTCCACTTT. This codes for CASNLGVTLHF.